The 13 T cell receptor beta chains given below trace back to one sample, sequenced in a study of cytomegalovirus exposure and HLA in healthy donors. Both 60 Vbeta primers and 13 Jbeta primers went into the PCR. Produced via immunoSEQ multiplex PCR; TCRdb's table is partial and in-frame only. In the table there are approximately 100,000 clones, 74% of which are singletons. The source material was PBMCs. All receptors derive from a male donor in good health and CMV-seronegative.

This clone was recorded a few times. The CDR3 sequence is CASSASGTEENTEAFF. The CDR3 DNA sequence: TGTGCCAGCAGCGCTTCGGGGACAGAAGAGAACACTGAAGCTTTCTTT. J is TRBJ1-1 and V is TRBV9; 7 bases agree with TRBD1. CDR3 length: 16 residues. Trimming removed 3 bases from V and 1 base from J; junction bases left unmatched: 9. Germline V gene lookup returns CDR1 SGDLS and CDR2 YYNGEE.

This clone was detected only once. The DNA for the CDR3 is TGTGCCAGCAGTGAGTTTCAGGGGGCGCGGAGTCAGCCCCAGCATTTT. Translating gives CASSEFQGARSQPQHF. The chain is built from TRBV2 and TRBJ1-5; 8 bases match TRBD1. The CDR3 consists of 16 residues. Germline V lookup: CDR1 SNHLY, CDR2 FYNNEI. The J segment lost 6 bases and the V segment lost 3 bases, leaving 10 bases of the junction unmatched.

This clone has just a few counts. The J gene is TRBJ2-5, the V gene TRBV5-1; TRBD2 aligns across 11 bases. With 6 bases clipped from V and 2 bases from J, the junction kept 6 bases outside the gene matches. CDR1 is SGHRS and CDR2 is YFSETQ in the germline V gene. The CDR3 has 15 residues. The CDR3 bases are TGCGCCAGCATGACTAGCGGGACGGGTCAAGAGACCCAGTACTTC. The encoded protein is CASMTSGTGQETQYF.

The table lists this clone with a count of one. The chain employs TRBV5-4 and TRBJ2-5; 10 positions match TRBD2. With V trimmed by 1 base and J by 11 bases, 11 bases remained unmatched. The CDR3 has 15 amino acids. The germline V gene has CDR1 SGHNT and CDR2 YYREEE (reference sequence). Here the CDR3 reads CASSLFTSGTGEQYF. The CDR3 nucleotides are TGTGCCAGCAGCTTGTTCACTAGCGGGACTGGGGAGCAGTACTTC.

The gene calls are TRBV7-2 and TRBJ2-7; D gene uncertain. V gave up 1 base and J gave up 1 base, with 8 bases separating them. The CDR3 consists of 14 residues. CDR1 SGHTA and CDR2 FQGNSA come from the germline V gene. This CDR3 reads CASSLVGSSYEQYF. The CDR3 DNA reads as TGTGCCAGCAGCTTAGTTGGCAGTTCCTACGAGCAGTACTTC.

This clone was counted only a few times. The V call is TRBV5-6, the J call TRBJ1-5, with 9 bases matching TRBD1. The CDR3 is made up of 16 amino acids. Germline V gene lookup returns CDR1 SGHDT and CDR2 YYEEEE. Trimming cost V 4 bases and J 1 base; bases outside gene matches: 6. CDR3 sequence reads: CASSLGQGASNQPQHF. Written as DNA, the CDR3 is TGTGCCAGCAGCCTGGGACAGGGCGCCAGCAATCAGCCCCAGCATTTT.

The chain has TRBV9 and TRBJ1-2; D perhaps matches TRBD1 (6 bases). The CDR3 has 18 residues. V lost 3 bases and J lost 4, with 25 bases in between. The germline V gene encodes CDR1 SGDLS and CDR2 YYNGEE. The CDR3 bases are TGTGCCAGCAGCGAGGCAGTTGCAGGGGATGGGGTGGGCTATGGCTACACCTTC. Its protein is CASSEAVAGDGVGYGYTF.

V and J are TRBV29-1 and TRBJ2-3; tentatively, D is TRBD2 (6 bases). This CDR3 has 11 amino acids. The V gene lost 8 bases and the J gene lost 8 bases, with 14 bases spanning the gap. The germline V gene encodes CDR1 SQVTM and CDR2 ANQGSEA. The CDR3 DNA sequence: TGCAGCTCGATGGACGGGGGTACGCAGTATTTT. Translated, it gives CSSMDGGTQYF.

The chain joins TRBV6-1 to TRBJ1-4; D is uncertain. The V end was cut by 7 bases, the J end by 3 bases, with 12 bases between. Germline assignment: CDR1 MNHNS and CDR2 SASEGT. The CDR3 is 14 residues long. The CDR3 loop reads CASTDGVANEKLFF. Written as DNA, the CDR3 is TGTGCCAGCACCGACGGGGTTGCTAATGAAAAACTGTTTTTT.

The gene calls are TRBV19 and TRBJ2-4; no definite D call. Trimming pared 5 bases from V and 0 bases from J, leaving 8 bases between. Germline V gene lookup returns CDR1 LNHDA and CDR2 SQIVND (reference sequence). The CDR3 length is 14 residues. In DNA, the CDR3 is TGTGCCAGTAGTCCTATTTTAGCCAAAAACATTCAGTACTTC. Translation: CASSPILAKNIQYF.

The chain has TRBV18 and TRBJ2-7; D is undetermined. Germline V CDR1 and CDR2: KGHSH, LQKENI. The CDR3 sequence is 14 residues long. V lost 3 bases to trimming and J lost 0 bases, with 9 bases between them. The CDR3 DNA reads TGTGCCAGCTCACCTACAGTGAGCTCCTACGAGCAGTACTTC. Its translation: CASSPTVSSYEQYF.

The J gene is TRBJ1-1, the V gene TRBV7-3; 7 nucleotides align to TRBD1. The CDR3 length is 13 residues. Germline V gene lookup returns CDR1 SGHTA and CDR2 FQGTGA. Trimming removed 5 bases from V and 5 bases from J; junction bases left unmatched: 5. This chain's CDR3 is CASSATGYTEAFF. CDR3 nucleotide sequence: TGTGCCAGCAGCGCGACAGGGTATACTGAAGCTTTCTTT. The whole variable domain, filled in from reference TRBV7-3 and TRBJ1-1, reads GAGVSQTPSNKVTEKGKYVELRCDPISGHTALYWYRQSLGQGPEFLIYFQGTGAADDSGLPNDRFFAVRPEGSVSTLKIQRTERGDSAVYLCASSATGYTEAFFGQGTRLTVV.

CDR3: CSVERLAGSNEQFF. The CDR3 coding sequence is TGCAGCGTTGAAAGACTAGCGGGATCCAATGAGCAGTTCTTC. The chain has TRBV29-1 and TRBJ2-1; TRBD2 matches 11 bases. The CDR3 spans 14 residues. CDR1 and CDR2 (germline): SQVTM, ANQGSEA. With 2 bases clipped from V and 6 bases from J, the junction kept 3 bases outside the gene matches.